The 20 T cell receptor beta chains presented below share a single source sample, sequenced in a study of shared clonotypes between healthy human individuals. Repertoires were generated with immunoSEQ multiplex PCR, while TCRdb's copy carries only in-frame clones and drops some. The sample includes 2 million to 2.5 million clones, about 94% of them seen just once. The sequenced material came from naive CD4+ T cells sorted from blood. The subset is: CD45RA+ positively selected. These receptor sequences come from a man between 18 and 29 years old in good health.

The chain carries TRBV18 and TRBJ2-5; TRBD1 agrees at 7 bases. CDR1 and CDR2 from the germline V gene are KGHSH and LQKENI. The CDR3 has 16 residues. V shed 3 bases and J 4 bases; nucleotides not matched to a gene: 11. The CDR3 DNA is TGTGCCAGCTCACCGTCACTTGAGGGGGCGCGAGAGACCCAGTACTTC. This gives the protein CASSPSLEGARETQYF.

This chain connects TRBV5-6 to TRBJ1-5, with D uncertain. Germline V CDR1 and CDR2: SGHDT, YYEEEE. The CDR3 spans 15 residues. Deletions cut 0 bases from V and 7 bases from J, with 14 bases between. The DNA of the CDR3 is TGTGCCAGCAGCTTGGGGATCTCATTGGACCAGCCCCAGCATTTT. This encodes CASSLGISLDQPQHF.

V and J are TRBV7-3 and TRBJ1-6; 7 bases fit TRBD1. V gave up 2 bases and J gave up 7 bases; unmatched junction bases: 5. CDR1 and CDR2 from the germline V gene are SGHTA and FQGTGA. This CDR3 comprises 15 residues. CDR3 region: CASSLDSGGNSPLHF. The CDR3 DNA reads TGTGCCAGCAGCTTAGATTCAGGGGGGAATTCACCCCTCCACTTT.

The gene calls are TRBV4-3 and TRBJ2-7; 12 bases are a match to TRBD2. Germline lookup yields CDR1 LGHNA and CDR2 YSLEER. The CDR3 totals 17 residues. The V gene end was trimmed by 0 bases and the J gene end by 3 bases; junction bases not matched to a gene: 6. CDR3 residues: CASSQDAGLAGFYEQYF. CDR3 coding DNA: TGCGCCAGCAGCCAAGATGCCGGACTAGCGGGATTCTACGAGCAGTACTTC.

The chain is built from TRBV5-8 and TRBJ2-4; D remains ambiguous. CDR1 is SGHTS, CDR2 YDEGEE, per germline. V lost 0 bases to trimming and J lost 3 bases, with 13 bases between them. This CDR3 is 16 amino acids long. CDR3 sequence (DNA): TGTGCCAGCAGCTTGGTAGAGGCAGGATACAAAAACATTCAGTACTTC. As protein: CASSLVEAGYKNIQYF.

This chain joins TRBV28 and TRBJ1-2, with a tentative D call TRBD1 (5 bases). With 2 bases removed from V and 0 bases from J, the gap between germline ends came to 10 bases. The germline gives CDR1 MDHEN, CDR2 SYDVKM. This CDR3 spans 15 amino acids. This chain's CDR3 is CASSLQGPANYGYTF. CDR3 in DNA: TGTGCCAGCAGTTTACAGGGACCAGCTAACTATGGCTACACCTTC.

A remark on this clone: Other DNA sequences in this specimen translate into the identical CDR3. The chain is built from TRBV5-1 and TRBJ1-1; weak D call: TRBD1 (5 bases). V lost 2 bases to trimming and J lost 0 bases, with 8 bases between them. This CDR3 spans 14 amino acids. The germline CDR1 and CDR2 sequences are SGHRS and YFSETQ. CDR3 DNA sequence: TGCGCCAGCAGCTTAGACAGTCTGAACACTGAAGCTTTCTTT. Translated, it gives CASSLDSLNTEAFF.

This clone was picked up one time. The CDR3 nucleotides read TGTGCCAGCAGTGAGGATATGGGAGGAAACACCATATATTTT. It translates to CASSEDMGGNTIYF. This chain links TRBV2 with TRBJ1-3; D unclear. The V gene's germline CDR1 is SNHLY and CDR2 FYNNEI. This CDR3 is built from 14 residues. Trimming pared 3 bases from V and 4 bases from J, leaving 10 bases between.

On this clone itself: This same CDR3 is encoded by further DNA sequences in the sample. The chain is built from TRBV5-1 and TRBJ2-5; D gene uncertain. Germline V lookup: CDR1 SGHRS, CDR2 YFSETQ. The CDR3 extends over 13 amino acids. Deletions cut 0 bases from V and 5 bases from J, with 8 bases between. This chain's CDR3 is CASSLGLGETQYF. The CDR3 region has the DNA TGCGCCAGCAGCTTGGGTCTGGGCGAGACCCAGTACTTC.

V and J are TRBV10-2 and TRBJ2-1; D is ambiguous. CDR1 and CDR2 from the germline V gene are WSHSY and SAAADI. Trimming pared 8 bases from V and 6 bases from J, leaving 11 bases between. The CDR3 consists of 12 residues. The CDR3 sequence: CASRQVSNEQFF. The CDR3 DNA reads TGCGCCAGCCGGCAGGTCAGCAATGAGCAGTTCTTC.

This clone was seen once. The chain joins TRBV5-1 to TRBJ2-1; 9 bases are shared with TRBD2. The V gene's germline CDR1 is SGHRS and CDR2 YFSETQ. V shed 0 bases, J shed 12 bases, and the junction held 7 bases outside the gene matches. The CDR3 sequence is 14 residues long. CDR3 bases: TGCGCCAGCAGCTTGGGGTTAGCGGGAGAAAGGCAGTTCTTC. This gives the protein CASSLGLAGERQFF.

Worth noting for this clone: Since no conserved phenylalanine or tryptophan closes the CDR3, a read error is the likely cause. It is unclear where the CDR3 begins or ends on the DNA, so no DNA is shown, and the CDR3 is as TCRdb lists it. V is TRBV4-2 and J is TRBJ2-7; the table names TRBD1, a call not compared with the DNA. The CDR3 comprises 9 residues, both ends counted. From germline, CDR1 is LGHNA and CDR2 YNFKEQ. CDR3 protein: CASSQEHPS.

The chain links TRBV30 to TRBJ2-2, with no clear D. The CDR3 spans 13 residues. The germline V and J ends were trimmed by 2 bases and 6 bases, with 10 bases remaining between them. Germline V lookup: CDR1 GTSNPN, CDR2 SVGIG (reference sequence). The DNA of the CDR3 is TGTGCCTGGAGTAAAGGGTGGGCCGGGGAGCTGTTTTTT. As protein: CAWSKGWAGELFF.

In regard to this clone: Other DNA sequences from this sample encode an identical CDR3 as well. The chain links TRBV5-1 to TRBJ2-3, with TRBD2 identical over 10 bases. The CDR3 loop spans 15 amino acids. With V trimmed by 4 bases and J by 2 bases, 4 bases remained unmatched. Germline CDR1 SGHRS, CDR2 YFSETQ. CDR3 region: CASSPGLAVTDTQYF. The DNA for the CDR3 is TGCGCCAGCAGCCCTGGACTAGCGGTCACAGATACGCAGTATTTT.

This chain joins TRBV6-1 and TRBJ2-7, with D uncertain. V shed 1 base and J shed 3 bases, with 7 bases lying between them. Germline assignment: CDR1 MNHNS and CDR2 SASEGT. The CDR3 has 13 residues. The CDR3 region is CASSEDFYYEQYF. The CDR3 bases are TGTGCCAGCAGTGAAGATTTTTACTACGAGCAGTACTTC.

The J gene is TRBJ2-2, the V gene TRBV6-5; 13 bases fit TRBD2. V was pared by 7 bases and J by 6 bases, with 5 bases of the junction left unmatched. CDR1 is MNHEY, CDR2 SVGAGI, per germline. The CDR3 has 15 residues. The CDR3: CASKLAGGPPGELFF. The CDR3 bases are TGTGCCAGCAAACTAGCGGGGGGGCCTCCCGGGGAGCTGTTTTTT.

The J gene is TRBJ2-3, the V gene TRBV7-2; D may correspond to TRBD1 or TRBD2 (5 bases each). V was trimmed by 5 bases and J by 6 bases, leaving 15 bases between them. The germline CDR1 and CDR2 sequences are SGHTA and FQGNSA. CDR3 length: 14 amino acids. CDR3 region: CASSPGALGDTQYF. CDR3 DNA sequence: TGTGCCAGCAGCCCCGGGGCCCTAGGGGATACGCAGTATTTT. Drawing the rest from reference TRBV7-2 and TRBJ2-3, the complete variable domain is GAGVSQSPSNKVTEKGKDVELRCDPISGHTALYWYRQSLGQGLEFLIYFQGNSAPDKSGLPSDRFSAERTGGSVSTLTIQRTQQEDSAVYLCASSPGALGDTQYFGPGTRLTVL.

V gene TRBV13 combines with J gene TRBJ1-2; no clear D gene. V lost 4 bases, J lost 0 bases, and 9 bases lay in between. The CDR3 is 14 amino acids. CDR1 and CDR2 from the germline V gene are PRHDT and FYEKMQ (reference sequence). The DNA of the CDR3 is TGTGCCAGCAGCTCCTCAGGTTCTAACTATGGCTACACCTTC. Residues: CASSSSGSNYGYTF.

The chain carries TRBV7-2 and TRBJ2-7; 11 bases match TRBD2. This CDR3 region has 15 residues. Trimming at V came to 5 bases and at J to 4 bases, leaving 7 bases not matched to a gene. CDR1 and CDR2 (germline): SGHTA, FQGNSA. In nucleotides, the CDR3 is TGTGCCAGCAGCGCCCCGGGACTAGCGGCGTACGAGCAGTACTTC. Encoded protein: CASSAPGLAAYEQYF.

J is TRBJ2-7 and V is TRBV30, with 8 bases that match TRBD2. V lost 4 bases, J lost 5 bases, and 7 bases stayed unmatched. Germline loops: CDR1 GTSNPN, CDR2 SVGIG (reference sequence). The CDR3 extends over 13 amino acids. The CDR3 sequence: CAWTRLAIHEQYF. CDR3 bases: TGTGCCTGGACACGACTAGCGATCCACGAGCAGTACTTC.